This T cell receptor beta chain was sequenced during a study of shared clonotypes between healthy human individuals. Data came from immunoSEQ multiplex PCR; TCRdb stores just in-frame clones and leaves some out. The sample yields some 1.5 million clones, approximately 96% seen once. Study results and limitations: Represented diversity (both genetic and exposure-history) was limited by the small number of donors. Some naive CD4 clonotypes, around 5%, turned up in common across four donors. Sorted-subset sequencing, rarefaction showed, was incomplete despite large depth.

Of note for this clone: The antigen is unknown.

Sequenced material: naive CD4+ T cells sorted from blood. Subset defined: CD45RA+ positively selected. The TCR comes from a man younger than 40 in good health.

The CDR3, as DNA: TGTGCCAGCAGCCCCCCTGGGGGAGATACGCAGTATTTT. Encoded protein: CASSPPGGDTQYF. The J gene is TRBJ2-3, the V gene TRBV7-3, with D perhaps assigned TRBD1 or TRBD2 (5 bases each). V was pared by 5 bases and J by 5 bases, with 11 bases between. The germline CDR1 and CDR2 sequences are SGHTA and FQGTGA. This CDR3 is built from 13 residues.